These 19 T cell receptor beta chains came from one sample sequenced in a study of shared clonotypes between healthy human individuals. Generated by immunoSEQ multiplex PCR, the TCRdb table keeps only in-frame clones and is missing some. This sample has 2.3 million or so clones, with more than 85% found just once. The source material was naive CD4+ T cells from PBMCs. Described subset: CD45RA+ positively selected. Every receptor here comes from a man younger than 35 in good health. Some clones in this sample may be carry-over from other donors' samples.

The chain has TRBV6-5 and TRBJ1-3; D unresolved. Germline CDR1 is MNHEY and CDR2 is SVGAGI. The CDR3 is 15 amino acids. The ends were cut back, 5 bases at V and 0 bases at J, with 11 bases in the middle. CDR3 bases: TGTGCCAGCAGTCCCACAGAGTTCTCTGGAAACACCATATATTTT. As protein: CASSPTEFSGNTIYF.

This chain's CDR3 is CASSTRQWGGLGQPQHF. The DNA for the CDR3 is TGTGCCAGTAGTACCCGGCAATGGGGGGGGCTTGGGCAGCCCCAGCATTTT. The rearrangement joins TRBV19 to TRBJ1-5, with D perhaps TRBD1 (6 bases). There are 17 residues in the CDR3. Trimming pared 4 bases from V and 7 bases from J, leaving 23 bases between. Germline CDR1 LNHDA, CDR2 SQIVND (reference sequence).

V gene TRBV15 combines with J gene TRBJ2-5; 8 nucleotides align to TRBD1. V was pared by 6 bases and J by 4 bases, with 7 bases of the junction left unmatched. The CDR3 sequence is 14 residues long. The germline gives CDR1 LNHNV, CDR2 YYDKDF (reference sequence). CDR3 sequence: CATRVDRVGETQYF. CDR3 bases: TGTGCCACCAGGGTGGACAGGGTGGGAGAGACCCAGTACTTC.

The rearrangement uses TRBV7-3 and TRBJ2-2; possibly TRBD1 for D (6 bases). The CDR3 loop spans 14 amino acids. Trimming took 5 bases from V and 5 from J, leaving 12 bases between them. Germline V gene sequence: CDR1 SGHTA, CDR2 FQGTGA. The CDR3 nucleotides are TGTGCCAGCAGCCCCACAGGGTTAACCGGGGAGCTGTTTTTT. Its translation is CASSPTGLTGELFF. Variable domain in full (rest from reference TRBV7-3 and TRBJ2-2): GAGVSQTPSNKVTEKGKYVELRCDPISGHTALYWYRQSLGQGPEFLIYFQGTGAADDSGLPNDRFFAVRPEGSVSTLKIQRTERGDSAVYLCASSPTGLTGELFFGEGSRLTVL.

The rearrangement links TRBV19 to TRBJ1-2, with TRBD1 as a possible D gene (6 bases). Germline CDR1 and CDR2: LNHDA and SQIVND (reference sequence). V lost 5 bases and J lost 4, with 26 bases in between. The CDR3 is 18 amino acids. The CDR3, as DNA: TGTGCCAGTAGTGGGCGGAAGACAGGCGCAACTTCGGGCTATGGCTACACCTTC. Translation gives CASSGRKTGATSGYGYTF.

The chain employs TRBV28 and TRBJ2-1; the match to TRBD2 covers 9 bases. Germline CDR1 reads MDHEN; CDR2 reads SYDVKM. Losses at the gene ends were 5 bases for V and 7 bases for J; bases not matched to a gene: 6. The CDR3 consists of 14 residues. Written as DNA, the CDR3 is TGTGCCAGCAGTAATAGCGGGAGAGTAAATGAGCAGTTCTTC. Its protein product is CASSNSGRVNEQFF. The entire variable domain, with the rest obtained from reference TRBV28 and TRBJ2-1, is as follows: DVKVTQSSRYLVKRTGEKVFLECVQDMDHENMFWYRQDPGLGLRLIYFSYDVKMKEKGDIPEGYSVSREKKERFSLILESASTNQTSMYLCASSNSGRVNEQFFGPGTRLTVL.

This clone was seen just once. The V call is TRBV7-6, the J call TRBJ1-1; 7 positions agree with TRBD1. Germline CDR1 and CDR2: SGHVS and FNYEAQ. CDR3 size: 16 residues. V gave up 5 bases and J gave up 1 base; unmatched junction bases: 10. CDR3: CASSGQVLNGNTEAFF. CDR3 in DNA: TGTGCCAGCAGCGGACAGGTTTTAAACGGGAACACTGAAGCTTTCTTT.

This sequence joins TRBV18 and TRBJ1-1, with TRBD1 matching 7 bases. V lost 2 bases and J lost 2; bases outside the gene matches: 5. CDR1 and CDR2 from the germline V gene are KGHSH and LQKENI. The CDR3 is made up of 15 amino acids. In nucleotides, the CDR3 is TGTGCCAGCTCACCATACGGGACAGACAACACTGAAGCTTTCTTT. Amino acid sequence: CASSPYGTDNTEAFF.

The chain links TRBV11-2 to TRBJ2-3; D is perhaps TRBD1 (6 bases). V gave up 7 bases and J gave up 6 bases, with 20 bases separating them. The CDR3 extends over 15 amino acids. Germline V gene data show CDR1 as SGHAT and CDR2 as FQNNGV. The DNA of the CDR3 is TGTGCCAGCACCTCTCAAGGGGGAAAGGAGGATACGCAGTATTTT. The encoded protein is CASTSQGGKEDTQYF.

On this clone: Different DNA sequences within this sample yield the same CDR3. The V call is TRBV18, the J call TRBJ2-3; the D is unclear. The CDR3 sequence is 15 residues long. Germline CDR1 KGHSH, CDR2 LQKENI. Trimming left V 3 bases short and J 0 bases short, with 10 bases between. Written as DNA, the CDR3 is TGTGCCAGCTCACCCGTCAGCCCTAGCACAGATACGCAGTATTTT. Amino acids: CASSPVSPSTDTQYF.

A single count supports this clone. The sample contains more than one DNA sequence encoding this CDR3. The chain joins TRBV7-9 to TRBJ1-1; no reliable D call. Germline loops: CDR1 SEHNR, CDR2 FQNEAQ (reference sequence). The CDR3 totals 13 residues. V was clipped by 3 bases and J by 4 bases, with 9 bases between them. The CDR3, as DNA: TGTGCCAGCAGCTTGGCTTCCGCCACTGAAGCTTTCTTT. It is translated as CASSLASATEAFF. Full variable domain (rest looked up from reference TRBV7-9 and TRBJ1-1): DTGVSQNPRHKITKRGQNVTFRCDPISEHNRLYWYRQTLGQGPEFLTYFQNEAQLEKSRLLSDRFSAERPKGSFSTLEIQRTEQGDSAMYLCASSLASATEAFFGQGTRLTVV.

V gene TRBV5-1 combines with J gene TRBJ2-1; 12 positions match TRBD2. The length of the CDR3 is 15 residues. CDR1 is SGHRS, CDR2 YFSETQ, per germline. V lost 5 bases to trimming and J lost 4 bases; unmatched junction nucleotides: 4. The CDR3 DNA reads TGCGCCAGCAGGCATACTAGCGGGAGGTACAATGAGCAGTTCTTC. Translation: CASRHTSGRYNEQFF. Variable domain in full (rest from reference TRBV5-1 and TRBJ2-1): KAGVTQTPRYLIKTRGQQVTLSCSPISGHRSVSWYQQTPGQGLQFLFEYFSETQRNKGNFPGRFSGRQFSNSRSEMNVSTLELGDSALYLCASRHTSGRYNEQFFGPGTRLTVL.

The chain couples TRBV7-3 to TRBJ1-1, with D possibly TRBD1 on 5 matching bases. Trimming cost V 5 bases and J 4 bases, with 17 bases left between them. Germline values: CDR1 SGHTA, CDR2 FQGTGA. The CDR3 extends over 15 amino acids. CDR3 sequence: CASSPGGDRSTEAFF. As DNA, the CDR3 is TGTGCCAGCAGCCCCGGGGGGGATAGGAGCACTGAAGCTTTCTTT. Using reference TRBV7-3 and TRBJ1-1 for the parts outside the CDR3, the full variable domain is GAGVSQTPSNKVTEKGKYVELRCDPISGHTALYWYRQSLGQGPEFLIYFQGTGAADDSGLPNDRFFAVRPEGSVSTLKIQRTERGDSAVYLCASSPGGDRSTEAFFGQGTRLTVV.

The chain employs TRBV4-2 and TRBJ2-4; 8 bases are shared with TRBD2. The V segment lost 2 bases and the J segment 0 bases; nucleotides outside the gene matches: 15. There are 20 residues in the CDR3. Germline values: CDR1 LGHNA, CDR2 YNFKEQ. In DNA, the CDR3 is TGTGCCAGCAGCCAATGGGGTCGGGAGGGACGGTTGATAGCCAAAAACATTCAGTACTTC. Its translation: CASSQWGREGRLIAKNIQYF.

V gene TRBV15 combines with J gene TRBJ2-7, with 7 positions matching TRBD1. CDR1 is LNHNV and CDR2 is YYDKDF in the germline V gene (reference sequence). J lost 5 bases, V lost 5 bases, and 6 bases had no gene match. CDR3 length equals 13 residues. CDR3 amino acids: CATSPQGQDEQYF. The CDR3 region has the DNA TGTGCCACCAGCCCCCAAGGACAGGACGAGCAGTACTTC. Full variable domain (outside the CDR3, taken from reference TRBV15 and TRBJ2-7): DAMVIQNPRYQVTQFGKPVTLSCSQTLNHNVMYWYQQKSSQAPKLLFHYYDKDFNNEADTPDNFQSRRPNTSFCFLDIRSPGLGDTAMYLCATSPQGQDEQYFGPGTRLTVT.

V is TRBV4-1 and J is TRBJ2-3; D is possibly TRBD1 (6 bases). The CDR3 covers 15 residues. V dropped 6 bases and J dropped 5 bases, with 18 bases sitting between them. Looked up from germline, CDR1 is MGHRA and CDR2 is YSYEKL. Here the CDR3 reads CASRLYSSRGDTQYF. In DNA, the CDR3 is TGCGCCAGCAGACTTTACTCCTCCAGGGGAGATACGCAGTATTTT.

The V gene is TRBV18, the J gene TRBJ2-7; 8 bases are shared with TRBD2. V was pared by 1 base and J by 3 bases, with 11 bases of the junction left unmatched. CDR1 is KGHSH, CDR2 LQKENI, per germline. There are 17 residues in the CDR3. In DNA form, the CDR3 reads TGTGCCAGCTCACCACGCATACCGCTAGCGGGTGACTACGAGCAGTACTTC. Its protein is CASSPRIPLAGDYEQYF.

The chain joins TRBV5-5 to TRBJ2-2; D remains unclear. The germline V gene has CDR1 SGHKS and CDR2 YYEKEE (reference sequence). Between the trimmed V and J ends, which lost 0 bases and 5 bases, there was a span of 5 bases. CDR3 size: 13 residues. In DNA form, the CDR3 reads TGTGCCAGCAGCTTGGGCCTAACCGGGGAGCTGTTTTTT. It translates to CASSLGLTGELFF.

The rearrangement joins TRBV2 to TRBJ2-7; maybe TRBD2 (6 bases). This CDR3 spans 11 amino acids. Germline V gene data show CDR1 as SNHLY and CDR2 as FYNNEI. V lost 4 bases and J 8 bases, leaving 9 bases between the germline ends. The CDR3 is CASSVGGQQYF. The CDR3 bases are TGTGCCAGCAGTGTAGGAGGGCAGCAGTACTTC.